The rows below give T cell receptor beta chains drawn from one sample of a study of breast tumors, draining lymph nodes, adjacent tissues. TCRdb reprocessed the multiplex PCR reads via MiXCR and lists one record per CDR3 protein. The data contain nearly 200,000 distinct CDR3 sequences, roughly 31% of them singletons. The material sequenced was axillary lymph node tissue. The receptors originated from a female donor with breast cancer. Some clones in this sample may be carry-over from other donors' samples. Both conserved end residues are part of each CDR3. The D gene is left open where the match is weak. Size is omitted from some rows. Given values are once, few, many or a class for expanded clones.

.	TRBV5-6	TRBD1	CASSFTGTASPLHF
many	TRBV6-5	.	CASSYSTPGSEQYF
.	TRBV20-1	.	CSALGGQPQHF
.	TRBV27	.	CASSSLLAVSYNEQFF
many	TRBV5-6	.	CASSLLGRSSYNEQFF
.	TRBV15	.	CATSRDPSSEAFF
many	TRBV7-8	TRBD1	CASSPRTGVGGSRGKLFF
many	TRBV7-2	TRBD1	CASSPGTGAYGYTF
.	TRBV15	TRBD2	CATSRVVPGTSGRRGNTGELFF
many	TRBV5-8	TRBD2	CASSLWFSGVETQYF
many	TRBV2	TRBD1	CASRVTTGAFYEQYF
.	TRBV20-1	TRBD1	CSAGKQGETQYF
.	TRBV6-6	TRBD1	CASTDRGESTEAFF
.	TRBV30	.	CAWSEIDTQYF
.	TRBV12-3/TRBV12-4	.	CASSFDAGAEAFF
many	TRBV5-6	.	CASRFRTPYNEQFF
many	TRBV5-1	.	CASSLEPHSYEQYF
many	TRBV3-1	.	CASSQRLGGETQYF
many	TRBV7-8	TRBD1	CASSLTRDRYNEQFF
many	TRBV7-9	TRBD2	CASSLARGLAEQYF
.	TRBV20-1	.	CSARALGELFF
.	TRBV5-6	TRBD2	CASSQLLAATYNEQFF
many	TRBV5-5	.	CASRRSRGYGYTF
.	TRBV6-2/TRBV6-3	TRBD1	CASNPHRDRTGEQYF
many	TRBV20-1	.	CSARDPRQDTGELFF
many	TRBV7-9	.	CASSFRARTDTQYF
many	TRBV5-8	TRBD1	CASSLGSGTVFYGYTF
many	TRBV5-8	TRBD2	CASSLGAGEGYEQYF
few	TRBV6-5	.	CASSHHRVLGYTF
many	TRBV5-4	.	CASSQNSGGSATDTQYF
few	TRBV6-1	.	CASSEDSGAGETQYF
.	TRBV6-2/TRBV6-3	.	CASGTQIRPLHF
many	TRBV7-2	.	CASSLSLSASVYF
many	TRBV7-2	.	CASSFLASDTQYF
many	TRBV20-1	.	CSARDRGAGYGYTF
many	TRBV30	.	CAWRVGSSYEQYF
many	TRBV5-1	.	CASSIIESSYNEQFF
few	TRBV27	TRBD1	CASSPSPLGQASNEQFF
many	TRBV15	TRBD2	CATGTSGFSYNEQFF
.	TRBV7-9	TRBD2	CASNSPGLAGGNEQYF
once	TRBV7-2	.	CASSFRAAALNYPLHF
few	TRBV28	TRBD1	CASSLPTGSGEYGYTF